One sample yielded the 27 T cell receptor beta chains listed below, sequenced in a study of Graves' ophthalmopathy and Graves' hyperthyroidism. RNA transcripts served as template for amplifying TCR beta CDR3 sequences. Investigators did first-round RT-PCR with HTBI primers, then second-round multiplex PCR. TCRdb re-derived calls from the multiplex PCR reads in MiXCR, one entry per CDR3 protein. This sample has about 500,000 distinct CDR3 sequences, with under 45% found just once. Sequencing was carried out using peripheral blood or thyroid tissue (not recorded which). The receptors stem from an adult man with Graves' hyperthyroidism.

Ten or more counts support this clonotype. The chain carries TRBV29-1 and TRBJ2-7, with 9 bases aligning to TRBD1. J was trimmed by 4 bases and V by 2 bases; bases with no gene match: 9. Per germline, CDR1 SQVTM and CDR2 ANQGSEA. This CDR3 contains 15 residues. The CDR3 loop is CSVERRDREVYEQYF. As DNA, the CDR3 is TGCAGCGTTGAAAGAAGGGACAGGGAAGTTTACGAGCAGTACTTC.

Points on this clonotype: This likely comes from a read error, as the CDR3 has no conserved phenylalanine or tryptophan at its end. The limits of the CDR3 on the DNA are not certain, so only TCRdb's listed CDR3 is given. The rearrangement uses TRBV2 and TRBJ2-2; the table assigns TRBD1, which was not confirmed against the DNA. The CDR3 has 11 residues if both end residues are counted. Germline V lookup: CDR1 SNHLY, CDR2 FYNNEI. The chain's CDR3 is CASTRQKGAGY.

This clonotype was recorded once. The limits of the CDR3 on the DNA are not certain, so only TCRdb's listed CDR3 is given. The chain is built from TRBV5-1 and TRBJ2-2; whether TRBD1, the table's D call, matches the DNA was not checked. From germline, CDR1 is SGHRS and CDR2 YFSETQ. The CDR3 comprises 17 residues, both ends counted. CDR3 sequence reads: CASSFGDRVRGTGSCFF.

The V gene is TRBV7-9, the J gene TRBJ2-7; 8 positions agree with TRBD2. The V gene end was trimmed by 4 bases and the J gene end by 7 bases; junction bases not matched to a gene: 15. Germline V gene lookup returns CDR1 SEHNR and CDR2 FQNEAQ (reference sequence). The CDR3 is made up of 16 amino acids. The CDR3 sequence is CASSSGGSGMKNEQYF. As DNA, the CDR3 is TGTGCCAGCAGCTCCGGTGGTAGCGGGATGAAAAATGAGCAGTACTTC.

This clonotype was seen repeatedly, ten times or more. The chain combines TRBV10-3 with TRBJ2-7; no clear D. The germline gives CDR1 ENHRY, CDR2 SYGVKD. V gave up 3 bases and J gave up 2 bases, with 11 bases separating them. The CDR3 runs 14 residues. The CDR3 bases are TGTGCCATCAGTGAAACAGACGCTACCTACGAGCAGTACTTC. As protein: CAISETDATYEQYF.

The chain couples TRBV7-3 to TRBJ2-5, with D maybe TRBD2 (6 bases). V lost 5 bases to trimming and J lost 2 bases, with 18 bases between them. Germline CDR1 SGHTA, CDR2 FQGTGA. The CDR3 is 16 residues long. The DNA of the CDR3 is TGTGCCAGCAGCGAGTTTCCGGGACTGACACAAGAGACCCAGTACTTC. Translating it yields CASSEFPGLTQETQYF.

This clonotype came up a few times. The rearrangement joins TRBV5-1 to TRBJ2-7; D uncertain. CDR3 length: 14 residues. Germline V CDR1 and CDR2: SGHRS, YFSETQ. V was trimmed by 0 bases and J by 4 bases, leaving 11 bases between them. The CDR3 region has the DNA TGCGCCAGCAGCTTGGGGGCAGGAGATTACGAGCAGTACTTC. Its translation: CASSLGAGDYEQYF.

This clonotype was seen repeatedly, ten times or more. The chain's CDR3 is CASSPWGTGDNYGYTF. CDR3 coding DNA: TGTGCCAGCAGTCCCTGGGGGACAGGGGACAACTATGGCTACACCTTC. V gene TRBV2 combines with J gene TRBJ1-2; TRBD1 agrees at 10 bases. The V and J ends lost 5 bases and 2 bases, in that order; junction bases with no gene match: 8. Germline V CDR1 and CDR2: SNHLY, FYNNEI. The CDR3 is made up of 16 amino acids. The whole variable domain, remainder taken from reference TRBV2 and TRBJ1-2, is EPEVTQTPSHQVTQMGQEVILRCVPISNHLYFYWYRQILGQKVEFLVSFYNNEISEKSEIFDDQFSVERPDGSNFTLKIRSTKLEDSAMYFCASSPWGTGDNYGYTFGSGTRLTVV.

This clonotype was counted only a few times. V is TRBV4-1 and J is TRBJ1-1, with D possibly TRBD1 on 6 matching bases. V gave up 4 bases and J gave up 7 bases, with 19 bases separating them. The CDR3 loop spans 15 amino acids. Germline V gives CDR1 MGHRA, CDR2 YSYEKL. This CDR3 is CASSPLGTGTFEAFF. The DNA of the CDR3 is TGCGCCAGCAGCCCTCTCGGTACAGGGACCTTTGAAGCTTTCTTT.

This clonotype was seen repeatedly, ten times or more. This rearrangement joins TRBV7-9 to TRBJ2-2; 13 bases match TRBD2. The CDR3 sequence is 20 residues long. The germline gives CDR1 SEHNR, CDR2 FQNEAQ (reference sequence). V lost 5 bases to trimming and J lost 4 bases; unmatched junction nucleotides: 16. In DNA form, the CDR3 reads TGTGCCAGCAGCCAACGACCAGGACTAGCGGGGGCCAGGGGCACCGGGGAGCTGTTTTTT. Its protein is CASSQRPGLAGARGTGELFF.

This clonotype has at least ten counts. The chain links TRBV5-1 to TRBJ2-5; TRBD1 is a possible D gene (5 bases). Trimming left V 4 bases short and J 1 base short, with 14 bases between. CDR1 is SGHRS, CDR2 YFSETQ, per germline. There are 15 residues in the CDR3. In DNA form, the CDR3 reads TGCGCCAGCAGCAACCCCAGGGTTCCCCAAGAGACCCAGTACTTC. Translating it yields CASSNPRVPQETQYF.

The chain uses TRBV6-1 and TRBJ1-5; TRBD1 might be the D (6 bases). V was cut by 0 bases and J by 6 bases, with 18 bases left in between. This CDR3 is 17 amino acids long. Germline-derived CDR1 and CDR2 are MNHNS and SASEGT. The CDR3 sequence is CASSEALRGASGQPQHF. The CDR3 DNA reads TGTGCCAGCAGTGAAGCGCTTCGGGGGGCGTCGGGTCAGCCCCAGCATTTT.

This clonotype appeared once. J is TRBJ2-3 and V is TRBV6-5; 7 nucleotides line up with TRBD1. Trimming at V came to 4 bases and at J to 4 bases, leaving 2 bases not matched to a gene. There are 13 residues in the CDR3. Germline CDR1 MNHEY, CDR2 SVGAGI. The CDR3 sequence is CASSSQGSDTQYF. CDR3 sequence (DNA): TGTGCCAGCAGTTCACAGGGGTCAGATACGCAGTATTTT.

Of note for this clonotype: This may stem from a read error, because a much larger clone lies one nucleotide away. The rearrangement joins TRBV7-2 to TRBJ2-2; D might be TRBD1 or TRBD2, each matching 5 bases. Germline CDR1 and CDR2: SGHTA and FQGNSA. The CDR3 loop spans 14 amino acids. CDR3 sequence (DNA): TGTGCCAGCAGCTTTAGGGGAACCACCGGGGAGCTGCTTTTT. Translating it yields CASSFRGTTGELLF.

The chain is built from TRBV19 and TRBJ1-6, with 7 bases that match TRBD1. V was clipped by 5 bases and J by 6 bases; unmatched bases: 7. The CDR3 has 15 amino acids. CDR1 and CDR2 (germline): LNHDA, SQIVND (reference sequence). This chain's CDR3 is CASSWGQRSNSPLHF. The CDR3 nucleotides read TGTGCCAGTAGTTGGGGACAGCGAAGTAATTCACCCCTCCACTTT.

The table lists this clonotype with many counts. V is TRBV6-5 and J is TRBJ1-6; D unresolved. The CDR3 spans 16 residues. Trimming took 2 bases from V and 6 from J, leaving 14 bases between them. Germline V gene lookup returns CDR1 MNHEY and CDR2 SVGAGI. The CDR3 here is CASSYRADDLNSPLHF. The CDR3 DNA is TGTGCCAGCAGTTACCGGGCCGACGATCTTAATTCACCCCTCCACTTT.

This clonotype came up many times. This chain joins TRBV6-1 and TRBJ1-5; 10 bases line up with TRBD1. Germline loops: CDR1 MNHNS, CDR2 SASEGT. V lost 5 bases and J lost 6; bases outside the gene matches: 10. The CDR3 has 16 amino acids. The CDR3 here is CASSRLPGQGSQPQHF. In nucleotides, the CDR3 is TGTGCCAGCAGTAGACTTCCGGGACAGGGGTCTCAGCCCCAGCATTTT.

The J gene is TRBJ1-2, the V gene TRBV24-1, with 7 bases lining up with TRBD1. Germline CDR1 and CDR2: KGHDR and SFDVKD. The CDR3 consists of 16 residues. The J segment lost 7 bases and the V segment lost 1 base, leaving 11 bases of the junction unmatched. CDR3 nucleotides: TGTGCCACCAGTGATTTTCTTTCCGGGACAGAATTTGGCTACACCTTC. Translating it yields CATSDFLSGTEFGYTF.

In its sample, this clonotype was seen many times. The chain couples TRBV4-2 to TRBJ1-2; D unresolved. Germline CDR1 LGHNA, CDR2 YNFKEQ. Trimming took 0 bases from V and 5 from J, leaving 13 bases between them. This CDR3 region has 15 residues. CDR3 sequence: CASSQEEPEIYGYTF. The CDR3 DNA sequence: TGTGCCAGCAGCCAAGAGGAGCCGGAAATTTATGGCTACACCTTC.

The chain combines TRBV10-3 with TRBJ1-5; D perhaps matches TRBD1 (5 bases). V was pared by 0 bases and J by 3 bases, with 15 bases between. The CDR3 is made up of 17 amino acids. The germline V gene encodes CDR1 ENHRY and CDR2 SYGVKD. CDR3 region: CAISESGLRVNNQPQHF. The CDR3 nucleotides read TGTGCCATCAGTGAGTCAGGGCTCAGGGTTAACAATCAGCCCCAGCATTTT.

The V call is TRBV7-9, the J call TRBJ1-2; D remains unclear. Germline assignment: CDR1 SEHNR and CDR2 FQNEAQ (reference sequence). The CDR3 covers 12 residues. V dropped 3 bases and J dropped 8 bases, with 10 bases sitting between them. CDR3 DNA sequence: TGTGCCAGCAGCTTTAGTGGTCGGGGCTACACCTTC. Protein sequence: CASSFSGRGYTF.

The gene calls are TRBV29-1 and TRBJ2-2; TRBD1 is a possible D gene (7 bases). CDR3 length: 14 residues. Germline V lookup: CDR1 SQVTM, CDR2 ANQGSEA. The ends were cut back, 7 bases at V and 8 bases at J, with 20 bases in the middle. In DNA, the CDR3 is TGCAGCGCTCTACCCCAGGGGGGCCCTGGGGAGCTGTTTTTT. Translated: CSALPQGGPGELFF.

This clonotype came up a few times. The rearrangement uses TRBV11-3 and TRBJ1-1, with 9 bases identical to TRBD1. The CDR3 contains 15 residues. Germline V CDR1 and CDR2: SGHNT, YENEEA. The J segment lost 5 bases and the V segment lost 5 bases, leaving 9 bases of the junction unmatched. Here the CDR3 DNA reads TGTGCCAGCAGCCTTATGACAGGGGGTGGGACTGAAGCTTTCTTT. It yields the protein CASSLMTGGGTEAFF.

This clonotype was recorded many times. The gene calls are TRBV29-1 and TRBJ1-1; a weak D match, TRBD1 (5 bases). CDR1 and CDR2 (germline): SQVTM, ANQGSEA. Trimming stripped 3 bases from V and 3 bases from J, with 8 bases between. There are 12 residues in the CDR3. The CDR3 coding sequence is TGCAGCGTTGATAGAGGGGACACTGAAGCTTTCTTT. This sequence encodes CSVDRGDTEAFF.

In its sample, this clonotype was seen many times. The chain carries TRBV6-4 and TRBJ1-1; D is uncertain. This CDR3 comprises 13 residues. Germline lookup yields CDR1 MRHNA and CDR2 SNTAGT. V dropped 6 bases and J dropped 1 base, with 9 bases sitting between them. The CDR3 is CASRIGANTEAFF. The DNA for the CDR3 is TGTGCCAGCAGAATCGGCGCGAACACTGAAGCTTTCTTT.

This clonotype was observed many times. This chain links TRBV27 with TRBJ1-1, with D possibly TRBD1 on 5 matching bases. The CDR3 length is 13 residues. In germline, CDR1 is MNHEY, CDR2 SMNVEV (reference sequence). Between the trimmed V and J ends, which lost 4 bases and 1 base, there was a span of 7 bases. CDR3 region: CASSWQGNTEAFF. The CDR3 region has the DNA TGTGCCAGCAGTTGGCAGGGGAACACTGAAGCTTTCTTT.

This clonotype appeared many times. V and J are TRBV7-9 and TRBJ1-4, with D unclear. The CDR3 sequence is 14 residues long. Trimming shortened V by 5 bases and J by 5 bases, and 12 bases separated the two germline ends. Germline lookup yields CDR1 SEHNR and CDR2 FQNEAQ (reference sequence). The CDR3 loop reads CASSSSLPNEKLFF. The CDR3 nucleotides read TGTGCCAGCAGCAGCAGTCTTCCGAATGAAAAACTGTTTTTT.